This T cell receptor (beta chain) was retrieved from a study of blood T cell repertoires in COVID-19. This clone was observed a single time. Authors' processing steps: Nucleated cell counts were estimated from reference gene primer amplification. The method was immunoSEQ multiplex PCR; TCRdb's version includes in-frame clones alone and lacks a portion of them. V and J calls and clone size follow that table, whereas D and trimming were derived from the DNA. Of roughly 100,000 clones listed, roughly 79% are singletons. The CDR3 sequence is 17 residues long. V was pared by 2 bases and J by 2 bases, with 10 bases of the junction left unmatched. In germline, CDR1 is KGHSH, CDR2 LQKENI. Patients of the Seattle cohort, enrolled during active infection, were followed longitudinally.

Sequenced input: peripheral blood. The receptor was isolated from an elderly man with COVID-19, enrolled during active disease. J is TRBJ1-1 and V is TRBV18, with TRBD1 matching over 8 bases. This CDR3 is CASSPYVAGQANTEAFF. CDR3 DNA sequence: TGTGCCAGCTCACCATACGTGGCGGGACAGGCCAACACTGAAGCTTTCTTT.